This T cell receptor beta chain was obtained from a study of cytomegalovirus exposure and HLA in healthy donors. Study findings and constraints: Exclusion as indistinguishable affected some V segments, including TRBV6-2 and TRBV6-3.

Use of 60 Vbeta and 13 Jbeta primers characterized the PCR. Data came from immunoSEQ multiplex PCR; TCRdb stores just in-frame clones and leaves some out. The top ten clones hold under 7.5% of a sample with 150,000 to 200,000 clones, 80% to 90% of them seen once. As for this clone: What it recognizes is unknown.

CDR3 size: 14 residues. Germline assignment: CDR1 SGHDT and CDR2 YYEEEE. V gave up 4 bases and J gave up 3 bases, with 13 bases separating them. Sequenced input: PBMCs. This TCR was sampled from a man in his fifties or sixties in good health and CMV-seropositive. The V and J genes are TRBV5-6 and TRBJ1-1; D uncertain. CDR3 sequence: CASSKISWDTEAFF. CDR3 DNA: TGTGCCAGCAGCAAGATTAGCTGGGACACTGAAGCTTTCTTT.